Each of the 23 T cell receptor beta chains below was sequenced from the same sample in a study of T-cell memory formation after mild COVID-19. TCRdb re-called the 5' RACE reads with MiXCR, one entry per CDR3 protein. Among nearly 200,000 distinct CDR3 sequences, about a sixth were seen once, and the ten largest hold 2.4%. The sample consisted of PBMCs or a T cell subset sorted from them (not recorded which). These receptors all stem from an adult woman who had mild COVID-19 (a few samples of this study predate the infection). Cell type and time point are not known.

The J gene is TRBJ2-1, the V gene TRBV6-5, with 12 bases that match TRBD2. Trimming at V came to 7 bases and at J to 6 bases, leaving 10 bases not matched to a gene. Per the germline V gene, CDR1 is MNHEY and CDR2 is SVGAGI. The CDR3 loop spans 16 amino acids. DNA of the CDR3: TGTGCCAGCACCCCTAGCGGGAGGGCCTTAGGCAATGAGCAGTTCTTC. Its translation is CASTPSGRALGNEQFF.

This sequence joins TRBV11-2 and TRBJ1-1; no clear D gene. CDR1 is SGHAT and CDR2 is FQNNGV in the germline V gene. V was trimmed by 2 bases and J by 1 base, leaving 8 bases between them. CDR3 length: 14 amino acids. CDR3 DNA sequence: TGTGCCAGCAGCTTACTGCTCCAGAACACTGAAGCTTTCTTT. Translating it yields CASSLLLQNTEAFF.

The gene calls are TRBV4-1 and TRBJ2-7, with D maybe TRBD2 (6 bases). Deletions cut 2 bases from V and 1 base from J, with 15 bases between. The CDR3 contains 16 residues. The germline gives CDR1 MGHRA, CDR2 YSYEKL. The DNA of the CDR3 is TGCGCCAGCAGCCAACGTATAGGGACTGATTCCTACGAGCAGTACTTC. Translated: CASSQRIGTDSYEQYF.

This clonotype was detected only a few times. This chain connects TRBV7-9 to TRBJ2-1, with 13 nucleotides matching TRBD2. V lost 5 bases and J lost 8; bases outside the gene matches: 9. The germline V gene has CDR1 SEHNR and CDR2 FQNEAQ (reference sequence). The CDR3 consists of 16 residues. In nucleotides, the CDR3 is TGTGCCAGCAGCCGAGGACTAGCGGGAGCCGGCTATGAGCAGTTCTTC. It is translated as CASSRGLAGAGYEQFF.

This clonotype was counted at least ten times. This chain uses TRBV7-2 with TRBJ2-1; TRBD1 matches at 9 bases. The CDR3 length is 16 residues. Per germline, CDR1 SGHTA and CDR2 FQGNSA. Germline trimming cut 1 base from V and 7 bases from J; bases unmatched to any gene: 8. The CDR3 is CASSLGGTGSKNEQFF. The CDR3 region has the DNA TGTGCCAGCAGCTTAGGGGGGACAGGGTCGAAAAATGAGCAGTTCTTC.

This chain connects TRBV6-5 to TRBJ1-4, with TRBD1 identical over 9 bases. Germline values: CDR1 MNHEY, CDR2 SVGAGI. This CDR3 has 15 residues. With 6 bases clipped from V and 5 bases from J, the junction kept 7 bases outside the gene matches. As DNA, the CDR3 is TGTGCCAGCAGACCAACCGGGACAGGGAATGAAAAACTGTTTTTT. Protein: CASRPTGTGNEKLFF.

This chain connects TRBV12-3 or TRBV12-4 to TRBJ2-1, with TRBD2 as a possible D gene (6 bases). The CDR3 consists of 12 residues. The germline V and J ends were trimmed by 7 bases and 5 bases, with 9 bases remaining between them. This CDR3 reads CASKTRDNEQFF. The DNA of the CDR3 is TGTGCCAGCAAGACTAGGGACAATGAGCAGTTCTTC.

This clonotype has only one observation. This chain connects TRBV14 to TRBJ1-1; TRBD1 agrees at 9 bases. The germline V gene has CDR1 SGHDN and CDR2 FVKESK. This CDR3 comprises 15 residues. Trimming cost V 1 base and J 2 bases; bases outside gene matches: 2. This chain's CDR3 is CASSQAGQGNTEAFF. In nucleotides, the CDR3 is TGTGCCAGCAGCCAAGCGGGACAGGGAAACACTGAAGCTTTCTTT.

A word on this clonotype: It is unclear where the CDR3 begins or ends on the DNA, so no DNA is shown, and the CDR3 is as TCRdb lists it. The V and J genes are TRBV5-1 and TRBJ2-1. Per germline, CDR1 SGHRS and CDR2 YFSETQ. From its first to its last residue, the CDR3 has 14 amino acids. CDR3 region: CASSTSVTANEQFF.

J is TRBJ2-1 and V is TRBV29-1, with D perhaps assigned TRBD1 or TRBD2 (6 bases each). Trimming left V 4 bases short and J 4 bases short, with 11 bases between. Germline-derived CDR1 and CDR2 are SQVTM and ANQGSEA. The CDR3 covers 13 residues. Written as DNA, the CDR3 is TGCAGCGTTGCCACAGGGAGGTACAATGAGCAGTTCTTC. Amino acid sequence: CSVATGRYNEQFF.

This chain links TRBV7-2 with TRBJ1-5; 7 nucleotides align to TRBD1. V lost 4 bases to trimming and J lost 0 bases; unmatched junction nucleotides: 9. The CDR3 covers 17 residues. Germline CDR1 is SGHTA and CDR2 is FQGNSA. CDR3 coding DNA: TGTGCCAGCAGCTCACCGGGACAGCTTGATAGCAATCAGCCCCAGCATTTT. Protein product: CASSSPGQLDSNQPQHF.

The V call is TRBV29-1, the J call TRBJ2-3, with TRBD2 identical over 10 bases. Germline CDR1 reads SQVTM; CDR2 reads ANQGSEA. With V trimmed by 3 bases and J by 2 bases, 5 bases remained unmatched. CDR3 length: 15 amino acids. The CDR3 region has the DNA TGCAGCGTTGATAGTAGCGGGGGGAACACAGATACGCAGTATTTT. This codes for CSVDSSGGNTDTQYF.

This clonotype was observed at least ten times. V usage is TRBV5-1 and J usage is TRBJ2-1, with D perhaps assigned TRBD1 or TRBD2 (5 bases each). V was shortened by 4 bases and J by 8 bases, with 16 bases between the two germline ends. The CDR3 extends over 14 amino acids. From germline, CDR1 is SGHRS and CDR2 YFSETQ. For the CDR3, the DNA is TGCGCCAGCAGCCCTCCCACAGGAGGCGATGAGCAGTTCTTC. This gives the protein CASSPPTGGDEQFF.

A few counts support this clonotype. The chain combines TRBV12-3 or TRBV12-4 with TRBJ1-2; TRBD1 might be the D (5 bases). The CDR3 sequence is 15 residues long. With 7 bases removed from V and 0 bases from J, the gap between germline ends came to 15 bases. The CDR3 here is CASTRTAGTNYGYTF. Written as DNA, the CDR3 is TGTGCCAGCACAAGAACGGCAGGGACTAACTATGGCTACACCTTC.

This clonotype was observed a handful of times. This rearrangement joins TRBV5-5 to TRBJ2-2, with TRBD1 matching over 7 bases. This CDR3 comprises 15 residues. The germline V gene encodes CDR1 SGHKS and CDR2 YYEKEE (reference sequence). Germline trimming cut 1 base from V and 4 bases from J; bases unmatched to any gene: 4. Here the CDR3 reads CASSLQGGFTGELFF. The DNA of the CDR3 is TGTGCCAGCAGCTTGCAAGGGGGCTTCACCGGGGAGCTGTTTTTT. Together with reference TRBV5-5 and TRBJ2-2, the CDR3 gives the full variable domain: DAGVTQSPTHLIKTRGQQVTLRCSPISGHKSVSWYQQVLGQGPQFIFQYYEKEERGRGNFPDRFSARQFPNYSSELNVNALLLGDSALYLCASSLQGGFTGELFFGEGSRLTVL.

This clonotype was seen only a few times. The chain couples TRBV29-1 to TRBJ2-5; maybe TRBD2 (7 bases). The CDR3 is 15 residues long. Germline V gives CDR1 SQVTM, CDR2 ANQGSEA. V gave up 4 bases and J gave up 7 bases, with 22 bases separating them. The CDR3 is CSVVGRGALGGTQYF. The CDR3 DNA reads as TGCAGCGTTGTGGGTCGGGGGGCGCTGGGTGGGACCCAGTACTTC. The full variable domain, completed using reference TRBV29-1 and TRBJ2-5, is SAVISQKPSRDICQRGTSLTIQCQVDSQVTMMFWYRQQPGQSLTLIATANQGSEATYESGFVIDKFPISRPNLTFSTLTVSNMSPEDSSIYLCSVVGRGALGGTQYFGPGTRLLVL.

The V call is TRBV20-1, the J call TRBJ2-7; 7 nucleotides align to TRBD2. Germline loops: CDR1 DFQATT, CDR2 SNEGSKA (reference sequence). Germline trimming cut 0 bases from V and 0 bases from J; bases unmatched to any gene: 8. This CDR3 contains 16 residues. The CDR3 DNA is TGCAGTGCTAGAGATTCACTAGCGAGATTCTCCTACGAGCAGTACTTC. Amino acids: CSARDSLARFSYEQYF.

The chain recombines TRBV20-1 with TRBJ2-3; 10 positions match TRBD2. Losses at the gene ends were 7 bases for V and 3 bases for J; bases not matched to a gene: 4. The germline CDR1 and CDR2 sequences are DFQATT and SNEGSKA (reference sequence). This CDR3 contains 13 residues. The chain's CDR3 is CSGKTSGTDTQYF. CDR3 in DNA: TGCAGTGGAAAGACTAGCGGGACAGATACGCAGTATTTT.

This sequence joins TRBV5-1 and TRBJ2-5; the match to TRBD1 covers 8 bases. This CDR3 has 13 residues. CDR1 SGHRS and CDR2 YFSETQ come from the germline V gene. V shed 1 base and J 5 bases; nucleotides not matched to a gene: 1. The DNA of the CDR3 is TGCGCCAGCAGCTTGCAGGGGGCGGAGACCCAGTACTTC. Translating it yields CASSLQGAETQYF.

The chain carries TRBV18 and TRBJ1-2, with D uncertain. Deletions cut 1 base from V and 3 bases from J, with 9 bases between. Germline CDR1 reads KGHSH; CDR2 reads LQKENI. The CDR3 has 14 amino acids. In nucleotides, the CDR3 is TGTGCCAGCTCACCACAGTACACCGACTATGGCTACACCTTC. Protein sequence: CASSPQYTDYGYTF.

V usage is TRBV5-1 and J usage is TRBJ2-1; the D is unclear. The CDR3 has 15 residues. CDR1 is SGHRS and CDR2 is YFSETQ in the germline V gene. Between the trimmed V and J ends, which lost 5 bases and 0 bases, there was a span of 12 bases. CDR3 DNA: TGCGCCAGCAGACGGGCGGCTGACTCCTACAATGAGCAGTTCTTC. Protein product: CASRRAADSYNEQFF. The full variable domain, its missing parts supplied by reference TRBV5-1 and TRBJ2-1, is KAGVTQTPRYLIKTRGQQVTLSCSPISGHRSVSWYQQTPGQGLQFLFEYFSETQRNKGNFPGRFSGRQFSNSRSEMNVSTLELGDSALYLCASRRAADSYNEQFFGPGTRLTVL.

This clonotype has a count of ten or more. The V call is TRBV6-5, the J call TRBJ1-1; D is undetermined. Between the trimmed V and J ends, which lost 7 bases and 5 bases, there was a span of 17 bases. Germline V lookup: CDR1 MNHEY, CDR2 SVGAGI. There are 14 residues in the CDR3. The chain's CDR3 is CASTLGGWGTEAFF. The CDR3, as DNA: TGTGCCAGCACCCTTGGAGGGTGGGGTACTGAAGCTTTCTTT.

This clonotype was recorded at least ten times. The chain employs TRBV5-1 and TRBJ1-2, with TRBD1 matching 9 bases. The CDR3 has 13 amino acids. V was pared by 7 bases and J by 8 bases, with 9 bases of the junction left unmatched. Germline values: CDR1 SGHRS, CDR2 YFSETQ. The CDR3 spells CASGQGMYSGYTF. The CDR3 DNA reads TGCGCCAGCGGACAGGGGATGTACTCGGGCTACACCTTC.